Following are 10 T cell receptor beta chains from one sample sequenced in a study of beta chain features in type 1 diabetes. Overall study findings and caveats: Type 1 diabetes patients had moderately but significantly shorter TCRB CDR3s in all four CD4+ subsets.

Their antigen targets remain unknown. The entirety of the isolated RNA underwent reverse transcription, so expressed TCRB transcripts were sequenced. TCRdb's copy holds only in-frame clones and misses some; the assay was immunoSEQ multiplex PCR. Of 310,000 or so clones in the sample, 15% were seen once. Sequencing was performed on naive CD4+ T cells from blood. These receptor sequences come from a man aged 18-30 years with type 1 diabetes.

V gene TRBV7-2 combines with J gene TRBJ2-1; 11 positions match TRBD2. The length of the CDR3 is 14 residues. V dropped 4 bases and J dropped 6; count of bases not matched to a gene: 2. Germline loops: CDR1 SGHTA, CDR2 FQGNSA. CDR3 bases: TGTGCCAGCAGCTCGGGACTAGCGGTCAATGAGCAGTTCTTC. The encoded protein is CASSSGLAVNEQFF.

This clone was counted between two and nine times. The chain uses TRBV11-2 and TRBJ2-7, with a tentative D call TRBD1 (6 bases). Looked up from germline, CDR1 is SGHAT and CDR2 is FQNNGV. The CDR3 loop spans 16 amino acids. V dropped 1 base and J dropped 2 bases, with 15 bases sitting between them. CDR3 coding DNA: TGTGCCAGCAGCTTAGCTCAGGGGACCCAACCCTACGAGCAGTACTTC. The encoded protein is CASSLAQGTQPYEQYF.

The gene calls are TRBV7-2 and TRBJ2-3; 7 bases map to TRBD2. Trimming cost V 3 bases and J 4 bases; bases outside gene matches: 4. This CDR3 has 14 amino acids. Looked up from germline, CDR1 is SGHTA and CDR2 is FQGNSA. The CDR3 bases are TGTGCCAGCAGCTTTCGCGGGAGCCCAGATACGCAGTATTTT. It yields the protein CASSFRGSPDTQYF.

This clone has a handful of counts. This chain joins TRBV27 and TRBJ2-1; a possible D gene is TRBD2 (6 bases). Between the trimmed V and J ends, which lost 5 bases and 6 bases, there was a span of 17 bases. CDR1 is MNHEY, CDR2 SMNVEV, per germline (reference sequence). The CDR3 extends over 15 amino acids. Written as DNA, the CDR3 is TGTGCCAGCAGTCTCCCAGGGAGGAGGAGCAATGAGCAGTTCTTC. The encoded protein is CASSLPGRRSNEQFF.

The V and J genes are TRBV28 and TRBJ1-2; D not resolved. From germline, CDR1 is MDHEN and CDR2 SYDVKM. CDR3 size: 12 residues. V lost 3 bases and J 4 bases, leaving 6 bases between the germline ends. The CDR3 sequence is CASSFLSYGYTF. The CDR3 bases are TGTGCCAGCAGTTTTCTTAGCTATGGCTACACCTTC.

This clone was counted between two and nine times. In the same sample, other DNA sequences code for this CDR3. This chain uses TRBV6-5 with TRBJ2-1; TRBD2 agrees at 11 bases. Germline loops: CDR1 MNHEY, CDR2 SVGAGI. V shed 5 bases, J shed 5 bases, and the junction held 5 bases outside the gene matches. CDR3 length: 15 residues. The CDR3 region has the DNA TGTGCCAGCAGTCGCCTAGCGGGGGGTAACAATGAGCAGTTCTTC. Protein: CASSRLAGGNNEQFF.

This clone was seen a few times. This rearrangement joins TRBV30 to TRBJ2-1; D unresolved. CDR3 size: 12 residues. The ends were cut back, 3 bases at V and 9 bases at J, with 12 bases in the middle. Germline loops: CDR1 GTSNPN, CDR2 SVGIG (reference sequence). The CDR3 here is CAWSQSFGEQFF. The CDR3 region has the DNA TGTGCCTGGAGCCAATCTTTCGGTGAGCAGTTCTTC.

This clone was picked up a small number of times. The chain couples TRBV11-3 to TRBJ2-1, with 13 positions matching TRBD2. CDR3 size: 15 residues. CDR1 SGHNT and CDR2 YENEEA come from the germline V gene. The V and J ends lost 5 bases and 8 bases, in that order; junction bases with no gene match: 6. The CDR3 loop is CASSPGLAGVDEQFF. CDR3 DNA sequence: TGTGCCAGCAGCCCTGGACTAGCGGGAGTTGATGAGCAGTTCTTC.

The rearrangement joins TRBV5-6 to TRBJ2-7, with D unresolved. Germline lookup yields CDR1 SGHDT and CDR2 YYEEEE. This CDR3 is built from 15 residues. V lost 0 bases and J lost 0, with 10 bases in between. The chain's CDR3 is CASSLGAPSSYEQYF. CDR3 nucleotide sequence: TGTGCCAGCAGCTTGGGGGCCCCGAGCTCCTACGAGCAGTACTTC.

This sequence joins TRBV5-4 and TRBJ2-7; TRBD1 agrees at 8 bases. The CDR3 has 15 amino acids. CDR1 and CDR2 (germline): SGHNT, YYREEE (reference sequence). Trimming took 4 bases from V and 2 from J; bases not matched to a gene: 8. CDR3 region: CASSPGWTGPYEQYF. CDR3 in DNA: TGTGCCAGCAGCCCGGGGTGGACAGGGCCCTACGAGCAGTACTTC.